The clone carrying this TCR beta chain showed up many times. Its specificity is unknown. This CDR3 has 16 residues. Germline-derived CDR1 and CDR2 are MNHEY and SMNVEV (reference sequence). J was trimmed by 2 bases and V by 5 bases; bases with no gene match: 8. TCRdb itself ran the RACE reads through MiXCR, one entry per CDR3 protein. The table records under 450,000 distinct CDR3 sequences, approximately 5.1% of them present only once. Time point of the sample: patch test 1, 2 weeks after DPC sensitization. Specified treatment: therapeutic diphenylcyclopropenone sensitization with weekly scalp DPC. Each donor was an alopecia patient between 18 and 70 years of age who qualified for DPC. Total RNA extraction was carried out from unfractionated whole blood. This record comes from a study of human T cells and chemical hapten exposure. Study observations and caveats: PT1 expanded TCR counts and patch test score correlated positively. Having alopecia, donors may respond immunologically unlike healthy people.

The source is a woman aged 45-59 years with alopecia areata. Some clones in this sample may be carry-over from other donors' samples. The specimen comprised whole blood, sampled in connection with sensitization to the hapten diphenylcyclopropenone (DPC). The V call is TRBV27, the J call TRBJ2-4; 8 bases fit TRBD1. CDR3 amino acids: CASSLAGGITKNIQYF. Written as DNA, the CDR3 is TGTGCCAGCAGTCTCGCAGGGGGCATAACCAAAAACATTCAGTACTTC.